A selection of T cell receptor beta chains follows, all from one sample in a study of cytomegalovirus exposure and HLA in healthy donors. Using immunoSEQ multiplex PCR, the repertoire was profiled, and TCRdb retains in-frame clones only, with some absent. The table records fewer than 130,000 clones, over 60% of them present only once. Sequencing input: PBMCs. The source of these receptors is an older woman in good health and CMV-seropositive. CDR3s include the opening cysteine and the closing phenylalanine or tryptophan. D genes are given only for firm matches. Some rows mark clone size as missing; the rest say once, few, many or name a class of expanded clone.

clone size,D gene,V gene,J gene,CDR3 DNA,CDR3 protein
NA,TRBD2,TRBV7-3,TRBJ2-3,TGTGCCAGCAGCCCGGGACTAGCGACAGATACGCAGTATTTT,CASSPGLATDTQYF
NA,TRBD1,TRBV19,TRBJ1-2,TGTGCCAGTAGTCCGGACAGGGTAGCTGGCTACACCTTC,CASSPDRVAGYTF
NA,NA,TRBV5-1,TRBJ2-5,TGCGCCAGCAGCTTGGAAGGGTGGGGCCGGGGGGAGACCCAGTACTTC,CASSLEGWGRGETQYF
few,NA,TRBV6-5,TRBJ1-1,TGTGCCAGCTATAATCCCGGGAGTAACACTGAAGCTTTCTTT,CASYNPGSNTEAFF
NA,TRBD1,TRBV9,TRBJ1-2,TGTGCCAGCAGCGTAAGGACAGGGGGCGGGGGCTACACCTTC,CASSVRTGGGGYTF
NA,TRBD2,TRBV2,TRBJ2-7,TGTGCCAGCACGTTTCTAGCGGAAAACGAGCAGTACTTC,CASTFLAENEQYF
NA,TRBD1,TRBV4-1,TRBJ2-3,TGCGCCAGCAGCCGCCCGACAGGGGGCCTGGCAGATACGCAGTATTTT,CASSRPTGGLADTQYF
NA,NA,TRBV6-5,TRBJ2-1,TGTGCCAGCAGAGGGGGAGACAGCCACAATGAGCAGTTCTTC,CASRGGDSHNEQFF
once,TRBD2,TRBV18,TRBJ2-3,TGTGCCAGCTCACTTAGCCAGCGGGAGGGCCAAGATACGCAGTATTTT,CASSLSQREGQDTQYF
NA,NA,TRBV11-2,TRBJ2-3,TGTGCCAGCAGCCCGAACAAAGATACGCAGTATTTT,CASSPNKDTQYF
NA,NA,TRBV5-1,TRBJ1-1,TGCGCCAGCAGCTTGGGCAGGGGACGTATGAACACTGAAGCTTTCTTT,CASSLGRGRMNTEAFF
NA,TRBD1,TRBV10-3,TRBJ2-2,TGTGCCATCAGTGGGCACCGGGACAGCCTATACACCGGGGAGCTGTTTTTT,CAISGHRDSLYTGELFF
NA,TRBD1,TRBV13,TRBJ1-1,TGTGCCAGCAGCTCGGGACAGGGCCCTGAAGCTTTCTTT,CASSSGQGPEAFF
once,TRBD1,TRBV27,TRBJ2-7,TGTGCCAGCAGTTTTTGGGACAGGGTGTACGAGCAGTACTTC,CASSFWDRVYEQYF
NA,NA,TRBV11-2,TRBJ1-5,TGTGCCAGCAGCATCCGGGGGGGGGAACCCCAGCATTTT,CASSIRGGEPQHF
NA,NA,TRBV7-2,TRBJ1-6,TGTGCCAGCAGCTTAGGCCAGGGGCGCACACCCCTCCACTTT,CASSLGQGRTPLHF
few,TRBD1,TRBV5-6,TRBJ1-5,TGTGCCAGCAGCTTCGGGACAGGTCATCAGCCCCAGCATTTT,CASSFGTGHQPQHF
NA,NA,TRBV10-1,TRBJ2-3,TGCGCCAGCAGTATGTACAGAAGCACAGGTACGCAGTATTTT,CASSMYRSTGTQYF
NA,NA,TRBV27,TRBJ1-5,TGTGCCAGCAGTTTATCAGCAGGGTACAATCAGCCCCAGCATTTT,CASSLSAGYNQPQHF
NA,NA,TRBV5-1,TRBJ2-1,TGCGCCAGCAGCGCCAGCGCTTCCTACAATGAGCAGTTCTTC,CASSASASYNEQFF
NA,TRBD2,TRBV19,TRBJ2-7,TGTGCCAGTAGTATGAGCGGGGCGAGCTCCTACGAGCAGTACTTC,CASSMSGASSYEQYF
once,TRBD2,TRBV5-1,TRBJ2-1,TGCGCCAGCAGCTCGACTAGCGGGGCCTACAATGAGCAGTTCTTC,CASSSTSGAYNEQFF
once,NA,TRBV9,TRBJ1-1,TGTGCCAGCAGCGTAGGTACTTCAGTCCCCTTCGGAGGGATAATGAACACTGAAGCTTTCTTT,CASSVGTSVPFGGIMNTEAFF
NA,NA,TRBV18,TRBJ1-3,TGTGCCAGCTCACCACCGTCGGGAATAGATGGAAACACCATATATTTT,CASSPPSGIDGNTIYF
NA,NA,TRBV19,TRBJ2-3,TGTGCCAGTAGGTTACAGGGGACTAGCACAGATACGCAGTATTTT,CASRLQGTSTDTQYF
NA,NA,TRBV28,TRBJ1-2,TGTGCCAGCAGTTCCGGCACCCGACTATACGGCTACACCTTC,CASSSGTRLYGYTF
NA,NA,TRBV20-1,TRBJ2-7,TGCAGTGCTAGAGAGTCCGTTGAGCAGTACTTC,CSARESVEQYF
NA,NA,TRBV9,TRBJ2-3,TGTGCCAGCAGCGTAGGTTCCAGGGAACCAGATACGCAGTATTTT,CASSVGSREPDTQYF
NA,NA,TRBV19,TRBJ1-1,TGTGCCAGTGGGATTTCTGGGGGGATTTACACTGAAGCTTTCTTT,CASGISGGIYTEAFF
once,TRBD2,TRBV5-1,TRBJ2-5,TGCGCCAGCAGCAAACTCACTAGCGGCGGGTACCAAGAGACCCAGTACTTC,CASSKLTSGGYQETQYF
NA,TRBD1,TRBV4-1,TRBJ1-2,TGCGCCAGCAGCCCACCCGGGACAGGGGAGATCTATGGCTACACCTTC,CASSPPGTGEIYGYTF
NA,NA,TRBV10-3,TRBJ2-1,TGTGCCATCAGTGAGCCGGGAGCAGGGGGTGCCTACAATGAGCAGTTCTTC,CAISEPGAGGAYNEQFF
NA,TRBD1,TRBV19,TRBJ2-7,TGTGCCAGTAGTATCCGACAGGGTCTCTCCTACGAGCAGTACTTC,CASSIRQGLSYEQYF
once,TRBD2,TRBV2,TRBJ2-1,TGTGCCAGCAGTGAAGCGGTTATTGTCAGAACTAGCGGGACGCACAATGAGCAGTTCTTC,CASSEAVIVRTSGTHNEQFF
NA,TRBD2,TRBV7-3,TRBJ2-1,TGTGCCAGCAGCAAGACTAGCGGAGGCTACAATGAGCAGTTCTTC,CASSKTSGGYNEQFF
NA,TRBD2,TRBV18,TRBJ2-1,TGTGCCAGCTCACCGGGGACTAGCGGACTTAATGAGCAGTTCTTC,CASSPGTSGLNEQFF
NA,NA,TRBV6-5,TRBJ1-5,TGTGCCAGCAGTTTGTCAGGCACCAATCAGCCCCAGCATTTT,CASSLSGTNQPQHF
NA,NA,TRBV7-5,TRBJ2-7,TGTGCCAGAAGCATCCCTTCCCCCAGGACAGGGATCTACGAGCAGTACTTC,CARSIPSPRTGIYEQYF
NA,TRBD2,TRBV7-8,TRBJ2-1,TGTGCCAGCAGCCCGATTAGAGGGGCGGGAGTAGTGAGGAATGAGCAGTTCTTC,CASSPIRGAGVVRNEQFF